The present T cell receptor beta chain was sequenced within a study of long-term antiretroviral therapy in people with HIV. Study background: By about a decade, the earliest samples predate the 2015 immediate-ART recommendation. General study points: Gathering of blood took place between the mid-2000s and the late 2010s, possibly under older ART regimens.

Deletions cut 4 bases from V and 4 bases from J, with 7 bases between. CDR3 size: 13 residues. Per the germline V gene, CDR1 is MRHNA and CDR2 is SNTAGT. The libraries were made with immunoSEQ v3.0 at survey level. Data came from immunoSEQ multiplex PCR; TCRdb stores just in-frame clones and leaves some out. The profile shows about 24,000 clones, about 80% of them singletons. Comment on this clone: The antigen remains unidentified.

Each participant with HIV received care in the United States. The sample here was unsorted PBMCs, taken 4.4 years after starting antiretroviral therapy. The TCR was taken from a man aged 25-40 years with HIV. The rearrangement joins TRBV6-4 to TRBJ2-2; D ambiguous. CDR3 sequence reads: CASSADSTGELFF. The CDR3 coding sequence is TGTGCCAGCAGTGCGGATTCCACCGGGGAGCTGTTTTTT.